The rows below give T cell receptor beta chains drawn from one sample of a study of blood T cell repertoires in COVID-19. TCRdb's copy holds only in-frame clones and misses some; the assay was immunoSEQ multiplex PCR. The sample lists around 250,000 clones, 86% occurring once. Sequenced: peripheral blood. Source of these receptors: a man older than 75 with acute or convalescent COVID-19. Both conserved end residues are part of each CDR3. The D gene is left open where the match is weak. Clone size is not always given. Where it is, it says once, few, many or a class for expanded clones.

cdr3_aa | cdr3_nt | j_call | d_call | clone_size | v_call
CASSWGQGIGTEAFF | TGTGCCAGCAGCTGGGGACAGGGGATAGGCACTGAAGCTTTCTTT | TRBJ1-1 | TRBD1 | . | TRBV5-5
CASSFTSGVGPGELFF | TGTGCCAGCAGTTTTACTAGCGGGGTTGGCCCCGGGGAGCTGTTTTTT | TRBJ2-2 | TRBD2 | once | TRBV6-2/TRBV6-3
CASSYSGLVMHEQYF | TGTGCCAGCAGTTACTCGGGCTTAGTTATGCACGAGCAGTACTTC | TRBJ2-7 | . | . | TRBV6-7
CASSYDPTGTNQPQHF | TGTGCCAGCAGTTACGACCCTACAGGAACCAATCAGCCCCAGCATTTT | TRBJ1-5 | . | . | TRBV6-6
CASMGLAGEQYF | TGTGCCAGCATGGGACTAGCGGGCGAGCAGTACTTC | TRBJ2-7 | TRBD2 | . | TRBV27
CASSVVDRAPGGFYEQYF | TGTGCCAGCAGCGTAGTAGACAGGGCGCCCGGGGGTTTCTACGAGCAGTACTTC | TRBJ2-7 | . | . | TRBV9
CATSAPQPGIQETQYF | TGTGCCACCAGTGCCCCCCAACCAGGGATACAAGAGACCCAGTACTTC | TRBJ2-5 | . | . | TRBV24-1
CASSQEQGNEQYF | TGTGCCAGCAGCCAAGAACAGGGGAACGAGCAGTACTTC | TRBJ2-7 | TRBD1 | once | TRBV4-2
CASTTGRNTEAFF | TGTGCCAGCACCACGGGGAGGAACACTGAAGCTTTCTTT | TRBJ1-1 | . | . | TRBV6-5
CASSDRGTDYGYTF | TGTGCCAGCAGTGACCGTGGGACAGACTATGGCTACACCTTC | TRBJ1-2 | TRBD1 | few | TRBV25-1
CASSIATGVGANVLTF | TGTGCCAGTAGCATAGCCACAGGGGTTGGGGCCAACGTCCTGACTTTC | TRBJ2-6 | TRBD1 | . | TRBV19